This T cell receptor (beta chain) was found in a study of human T cells and chemical hapten exposure. Study details: Upper inner arm skin measuring 2 cm by 2 cm received 2% DPC for sensitization. The scalp of each patient received a weekly diphenylcyclopropenone dose for the full roughly 25-week study.

Study observations and caveats: Patch test score rose with PT1 expanded TCR count, significant at thresholds 8, 16 and 32, not 4.

This sample's time point: patch test 2, 6 weeks after DPC sensitization. Described treatment: therapeutic diphenylcyclopropenone sensitization with weekly scalp DPC. Unfractionated whole blood was the source from which total RNA was extracted. This clonotype came up many times. The antigen is undetermined. In TCRdb, the RACE reads were re-called with MiXCR into one record per CDR3 protein. The repertoire holds roughly 96,000 distinct CDR3 sequences, with about a tenth as singletons. This TCR was recovered from a woman in her forties with alopecia areata. Some clones in this sample may be carry-over from other donors' samples. The sequencing used whole blood, collected in connection with sensitization to the hapten diphenylcyclopropenone (DPC).

CDR3 bases: TGTGCCAGCAGAAGGACTAGCGGGAGAACAGATACGCAGTATTTT. Protein sequence: CASRRTSGRTDTQYF. The rearrangement uses TRBV6-6 and TRBJ2-3; 13 nucleotides align to TRBD2. CDR3 length: 15 amino acids. Trimming at V came to 6 bases and at J to 3 bases, leaving 3 bases not matched to a gene. Germline V lookup: CDR1 MNHNY, CDR2 SVGAGI (reference sequence).